Listed here is a single T cell receptor beta chain. Its cognate antigen is unknown. This entry belongs to a study of cytomegalovirus exposure and HLA in healthy donors. Across the whole study: Among around 180 million T cells, an earlier analysis found 120 million or so unique TCR beta sequences.

General study findings and limits: Later, TCR association rates were found to vary by HLA locus, highest for DRB1 and lowest for HLA-C. Later genetic work tied a missense DCLRE1C variant to beta-chain V and J trimming. Listed as cytomegalovirus-associated were 150 or so TCR beta chains.

The PCR had 60 Vbeta and 13 Jbeta primers. Sequenced by immunoSEQ multiplex PCR; TCRdb stores in-frame clones only, minus some. The data hold 140,000 to 150,000 clones, with about three quarters observed a single time. Material: PBMCs. The receptor was isolated from a male donor in good health and CMV-seronegative.

The DNA of the CDR3 is TGTGCCAGCAGTGAGGGACTAGCGGTTATTGAGCAGTTCTTC. Translating it yields CASSEGLAVIEQFF. The J gene is TRBJ2-1, the V gene TRBV25-1; 11 bases are a match to TRBD2. Germline assignment: CDR1 MGHDK and CDR2 SYGVNS. The CDR3 runs to 14 residues. The junction had 4 bases not matched to a gene; V was cut back by 3 bases and J by 9 bases.